These 21 T cell receptor beta chains were sequenced from one sample in a study of siplizumab effects on memory and regulatory T cells. Assay used: immunoSEQ multiplex PCR; TCRdb lists only in-frame clones, some missing. The table shows about 52,000 clones, with about 97% occurring only once. The sample was naive CD4+ T cells sorted from blood. The receptors were sampled from a human donor in good health.

The chain employs TRBV15 and TRBJ2-7; TRBD2 might be the D (5 bases). Germline CDR1 LNHNV, CDR2 YYDKDF (reference sequence). V lost 1 base and J lost 2, with 12 bases in between. This CDR3 region has 15 residues. CDR3 amino acids: CATSRGHGETYEQYF. CDR3 in DNA: TGTGCCACCAGCAGAGGTCACGGGGAGACCTACGAGCAGTACTTC. The full variable domain, completed using reference TRBV15 and TRBJ2-7, is DAMVIQNPRYQVTQFGKPVTLSCSQTLNHNVMYWYQQKSSQAPKLLFHYYDKDFNNEADTPDNFQSRRPNTSFCFLDIRSPGLGDTAMYLCATSRGHGETYEQYFGPGTRLTVT.

This clone was recorded once. The rearrangement joins TRBV7-2 to TRBJ2-1, with 10 bases lining up with TRBD2. Germline V gene sequence: CDR1 SGHTA, CDR2 FQGNSA. The V gene end was trimmed by 0 bases and the J gene end by 4 bases; junction bases not matched to a gene: 3. The CDR3 runs to 16 residues. The DNA for the CDR3 is TGTGCCAGCAGCTTAGCTAGCGGGAGGCAATACAATGAGCAGTTCTTC. Translated, it gives CASSLASGRQYNEQFF.

This clone has only one observation. The chain uses TRBV7-9 and TRBJ2-3; 12 bases map to TRBD2. The CDR3 covers 14 residues. Germline loops: CDR1 SEHNR, CDR2 FQNEAQ (reference sequence). J was trimmed by 5 bases and V by 5 bases; bases with no gene match: 2. The CDR3 DNA reads TGTGCCAGCAGCAAGGGACTAGCGGGAGATACGCAGTATTTT. Protein sequence: CASSKGLAGDTQYF.

The chain links TRBV12-5 to TRBJ2-3; D unclear. Deletions cut 7 bases from V and 6 bases from J, with 14 bases between. This CDR3 contains 13 residues. Germline V gives CDR1 LGHNT, CDR2 FRNRAP. The CDR3: CASAFGVSDTQYF. Written as DNA, the CDR3 is TGTGCTAGTGCCTTTGGGGTGTCCGATACGCAGTATTTT. The full variable domain, completed using reference TRBV12-5 and TRBJ2-3, is DARVTQTPRHKVTEMGQEVTMRCQPILGHNTVFWYRQTMMQGLELLAYFRNRAPLDDSGMPKDRFSAEMPDATLATLKIQPSEPRDSAVYFCASAFGVSDTQYFGPGTRLTVL.

The table lists this clone with a count of one. The CDR3 protein is CASSIRGNTEAFF. The CDR3 nucleotides read TGTGCCAGCAGCATAAGGGGGAACACTGAAGCTTTCTTT. This chain uses TRBV27 with TRBJ1-1, with D tentatively TRBD1 (5 bases). The CDR3 has 13 amino acids. The germline V gene encodes CDR1 MNHEY and CDR2 SMNVEV (reference sequence). The V end was cut by 6 bases, the J end by 1 base, with 9 bases between.

A single count supports this clone. This chain uses TRBV6-6 with TRBJ1-6; 10 nucleotides align to TRBD1. CDR3 size: 15 residues. From germline, CDR1 is MNHNY and CDR2 SVGAGI (reference sequence). Unmatched junction bases numbered 3, after V lost 0 bases and J lost 10 bases. CDR3 in amino acids: CASSYSTGGLSPLHF. As DNA, the CDR3 is TGTGCCAGCAGTTACTCGACAGGGGGCCTGTCACCCCTCCACTTT.

The gene calls are TRBV10-3 and TRBJ1-5; D call uncertain. The ends were cut back, 8 bases at V and 2 bases at J, with 19 bases in the middle. The CDR3 spans 16 residues. Per the germline V gene, CDR1 is ENHRY and CDR2 is SYGVKD. CDR3 amino acids: CAIALRLGLRNQPQHF. The CDR3 DNA is TGTGCCATCGCCCTACGGTTGGGTTTACGCAATCAGCCCCAGCATTTT.

V usage is TRBV30 and J usage is TRBJ1-5; D remains unclear. The ends were cut back, 5 bases at V and 0 bases at J, with 11 bases in the middle. The CDR3 sequence is 14 residues long. Germline V gene data show CDR1 as GTSNPN and CDR2 as SVGIG (reference sequence). The CDR3 DNA is TGTGCCTGGGGAAGAGGAGGTAGCAATCAGCCCCAGCATTTT. Its protein is CAWGRGGSNQPQHF.

This sequence joins TRBV5-1 and TRBJ1-3, with TRBD1 matching 9 bases. Trimming cost V 0 bases and J 3 bases; bases outside gene matches: 13. The CDR3 contains 19 residues. The V gene's germline CDR1 is SGHRS and CDR2 YFSETQ. CDR3 nucleotides: TGCGCCAGCAGCTTGGCCGTACGGACAGGGGTAAGTTTTGGAAACACCATATATTTT. Its protein product is CASSLAVRTGVSFGNTIYF.

The chain combines TRBV18 with TRBJ1-4; D ambiguous. This CDR3 is built from 16 residues. Between the trimmed V and J ends, which lost 4 bases and 0 bases, there was a span of 12 bases. CDR1 KGHSH and CDR2 LQKENI come from the germline V gene. CDR3 in DNA: TGTGCCAGCTCACATGACGTCGCCTCAACTAATGAAAAACTGTTTTTT. It yields the protein CASSHDVASTNEKLFF.

This chain connects TRBV2 to TRBJ2-1, with 9 bases that match TRBD2. V shed 7 bases, J shed 0 bases, and the junction held 10 bases outside the gene matches. The CDR3 covers 17 residues. Germline V gene lookup returns CDR1 SNHLY and CDR2 FYNNEI. DNA of the CDR3: TGTGCCAGCAAAAGTCTAGCGGGATTTAGCTCCTACAATGAGCAGTTCTTC. It yields the protein CASKSLAGFSSYNEQFF.

V is TRBV5-4 and J is TRBJ2-5, with 12 positions matching TRBD1. The V gene's germline CDR1 is SGHNT and CDR2 YYREEE (reference sequence). This CDR3 has 15 amino acids. Trimming removed 4 bases from V and 4 bases from J; junction bases left unmatched: 5. CDR3 in amino acids: CASSGGQGAAETQYF. The CDR3 DNA is TGTGCCAGCAGCGGGGGACAGGGGGCTGCAGAGACCCAGTACTTC.

This chain connects TRBV7-9 to TRBJ2-2; the D call may be TRBD1 or TRBD2 (5 bases each). V lost 4 bases and J lost 7, with 22 bases in between. Looked up from germline, CDR1 is SEHNR and CDR2 is FQNEAQ (reference sequence). The CDR3 loop spans 17 amino acids. This CDR3 reads CASSYALGGLGIGELFF. The CDR3 coding sequence is TGTGCCAGCAGCTATGCTCTTGGGGGTCTAGGCATCGGGGAGCTGTTTTTT.

The chain combines TRBV7-9 with TRBJ1-4; weak D call: TRBD1 (5 bases). CDR1 SEHNR and CDR2 FQNEAQ come from the germline V gene (reference sequence). The length of the CDR3 is 14 residues. The V gene lost 3 bases and the J gene lost 4 bases, with 9 bases spanning the gap. The CDR3 nucleotides are TGTGCCAGCAGCTTCCGGGACCTTAATGAAAAACTGTTTTTT. As protein: CASSFRDLNEKLFF.

This clone was counted once. The rearrangement uses TRBV5-1 and TRBJ2-2, with D perhaps TRBD1 (6 bases). Germline V gene sequence: CDR1 SGHRS, CDR2 YFSETQ. V was shortened by 4 bases and J by 6 bases, with 10 bases between the two germline ends. The CDR3 is made up of 13 amino acids. The DNA for the CDR3 is TGCGCCAGCAGCGCCAGGGGTCCCGGGGAGCTGTTTTTT. It yields the protein CASSARGPGELFF.

V and J are TRBV12-5 and TRBJ1-1, with a weak D call TRBD1 (6 bases). The CDR3 contains 15 residues. Germline loops: CDR1 LGHNT, CDR2 FRNRAP. With 2 bases removed from V and 6 bases from J, the gap between germline ends came to 16 bases. The DNA of the CDR3 is TGTGCTAGTGGTTTGAGTGGGACAATTACGGCTGAAGCTTTCTTT. The encoded protein is CASGLSGTITAEAFF.

This CDR3 reads CAWNSDPNYGYTF. The CDR3 nucleotides read TGTGCCTGGAATTCGGATCCTAACTATGGCTACACCTTC. This chain uses TRBV30 with TRBJ1-2; D not resolved. Germline V gives CDR1 GTSNPN, CDR2 SVGIG (reference sequence). Trimming took 4 bases from V and 0 from J, leaving 9 bases between them. CDR3 length equals 13 residues.

The count of this clone is one. This sequence joins TRBV5-4 and TRBJ2-4, with 8 bases aligning to TRBD2. The V gene end was trimmed by 3 bases and the J gene end by 4 bases; junction bases not matched to a gene: 3. In germline, CDR1 is SGHNT, CDR2 YYREEE (reference sequence). The CDR3 extends over 14 amino acids. CDR3 sequence (DNA): TGTGCCAGCAGCTCCTTAGCGGGAAAAAACATTCAGTACTTC. This encodes CASSSLAGKNIQYF.

The chain uses TRBV12-5 and TRBJ2-5, with D perhaps TRBD2 (6 bases). V gave up 7 bases and J gave up 4 bases, with 13 bases separating them. From germline, CDR1 is LGHNT and CDR2 FRNRAP. The CDR3 is 13 amino acids. CDR3 sequence: CASARELGETQYF. The CDR3 DNA sequence: TGTGCTAGTGCACGGGAGTTGGGAGAGACCCAGTACTTC.

This rearrangement joins TRBV12-5 to TRBJ2-1, with D possibly TRBD2 on 6 matching bases. The CDR3 extends over 16 amino acids. The V end was cut by 7 bases, the J end by 1 base, with 17 bases between. Looked up from germline, CDR1 is LGHNT and CDR2 is FRNRAP. The CDR3 bases are TGTGCTAGTGTCAACCGGGACTTTCATTCCTACAATGAGCAGTTCTTC. The encoded protein is CASVNRDFHSYNEQFF.

The genes are TRBV10-2 and TRBJ2-3; TRBD2 might be the D (5 bases). The CDR3 has 12 residues. Germline CDR1 is WSHSY and CDR2 is SAAADI. The V end was cut by 3 bases, the J end by 11 bases, with 12 bases between. The CDR3 here is CASSDLARGQYF. CDR3 bases: TGCGCCAGCAGTGATCTAGCCCGTGGGCAGTATTTT.